This T cell receptor beta chain was sequenced in a study of T cell clonality in common variable immunodeficiency. Overall study findings and caveats: Patient heterogeneity in the CVID cohort limited correlations between repertoire features and clinical complications.

This clone showed up many times. Its antigen is as yet unknown. Read sequence stops 3 residues before the CDR3 end, and the germline J gene provides the missing end. CVID and control samples used equivalent genomic DNA input. Measured with immunoSEQ multiplex PCR; TCRdb has only the in-frame clones, and not every one. This sample carries roughly 60,000 clones, none of them present only once. The CDR3 is 17 amino acids. V lost 2 bases to trimming and J lost 0 bases; unmatched junction nucleotides: 8. The germline CDR1 and CDR2 sequences are KGHSH and LQKENI. Both groups were predominantly of Caucasian heritage.

This clonotype was sampled from a person aged 18 to 69 in good health. The chain has TRBV18 and TRBJ2-3; 7 bases fit TRBD2. Sequenced material: peripheral blood mononuclear cells. The CDR3 here is CASSPTVASGSTDTQYF. CDR3 DNA (partial): TGTGCCAGCTCACCAACGGTCGCTAGCGGTAGCACAGATACG.